This TCR beta chain was sequenced in a study of response to subunit inactivated influenza vaccine. The study's findings and limits: The authors suggested that every seasonal influenza vaccination recruits few new T cells.

MiXCR, applied by TCRdb to the RT-PCR reads, yields one record per CDR3 protein. The repertoire holds approximately 500,000 distinct CDR3 sequences, with 10% to 15% as singletons. CDR1 SGHDT and CDR2 YYEEEE come from the germline V gene. V lost 2 bases to trimming and J lost 1 base; unmatched junction nucleotides: 5. This CDR3 region has 15 residues. This clonotype was observed at least ten times. No antigen is known for it. This chain connects TRBV5-6 to TRBJ2-5; 7 nucleotides line up with TRBD1. The material sequenced was PBMCs from blood, taken roughly 46 days after vaccination. This TCR derives from a man in his fifties who received an inactivated influenza vaccine. The CDR3 protein is CASSFPGQIQETQYF. The CDR3 coding sequence is TGTGCCAGCAGCTTCCCGGGACAGATCCAAGAGACCCAGTACTTC.